These 20 T cell receptor beta chains originate from one sample sequenced in a study of T cell clones after liver transplantation. No antigens are known for them. Measured with immunoSEQ multiplex PCR; TCRdb has only the in-frame clones, and not every one. The sample contains 4,500 to 6,500 clones, 31% of which appear only once. Proliferating CFSE-low MLR cells were sequenced to define alloreactive TCRbeta sequences. The sequenced sample consisted of CD4+ T cells from cultured PBMCs. The source of these receptors is a human patient who received a liver transplant. A subset of T cells may come from the graft donor.

This clone was recorded a few times. This may come from a read error, since a much larger clone is one base off. V and J are TRBV7-2 and TRBJ2-5, with 9 bases fitting TRBD2. This CDR3 comprises 16 residues. The V segment lost 5 bases and the J segment 5 bases; nucleotides outside the gene matches: 12. Germline V gene data show CDR1 as SGHTA and CDR2 as FQGNSA. Here the CDR3 reads CASSVIRGGAGETQYF. CDR3 nucleotides: TGTGCCAGCAGCGTAATTCGCGGGGGGGCGGGTGAGACCCAGTACTTC. Complete variable domain (other parts from reference TRBV7-2 and TRBJ2-5): GAGVSQSPSNKVTEKGKDVELRCDPISGHTALYWYRQSLGQGLEFLIYFQGNSAPDKSGLPSDRFSAERTGGSVSTLTIQRTQQEDSAVYLCASSVIRGGAGETQYFGPGTRLLVL.

J is TRBJ2-1 and V is TRBV6-1; 8 bases line up with TRBD2. Germline CDR1 is MNHNS and CDR2 is SASEGT. The ends lost 4 bases at V and 0 bases at J; junction bases unmatched: 2. The CDR3 consists of 15 residues. CDR3 bases: TGTGCCAGCAGTGCGGGAGGGAGCTCCTACAATGAGCAGTTCTTC. It yields the protein CASSAGGSSYNEQFF.

Points on this clone: Compared with germline, one end of the junction differs, possibly owing to a read error. The identical CDR3 is also encoded by other nucleotide sequences in the sample. The rearrangement joins TRBV7-9 to TRBJ1-6, with unresolved D. The germline gives CDR1 SEHNR, CDR2 FQNEAQ (reference sequence). The CDR3 spans 12 residues. CDR3 in amino acids: CASSFGGSPLHF. The CDR3 DNA is TGTGCCAGCAGCTTCGGCGGATCACCTCTCCACTTT.

This sequence joins TRBV7-8 and TRBJ2-1; 8 nucleotides agree with TRBD2. The V and J ends lost 5 bases and 8 bases, in that order; junction bases with no gene match: 14. The CDR3 contains 16 residues. The germline gives CDR1 SGHVS, CDR2 FQNEAQ. CDR3 nucleotide sequence: TGTGCCAGCAGCCCTAAAGCGGGACTAGTAGATCATGAGCAGTTCTTC. This sequence encodes CASSPKAGLVDHEQFF.

The V and J genes are TRBV28 and TRBJ2-5, with TRBD1 matching over 7 bases. This CDR3 has 13 amino acids. The V gene end was trimmed by 6 bases and the J gene end by 2 bases; junction bases not matched to a gene: 3. Germline-derived CDR1 and CDR2 are MDHEN and SYDVKM. The CDR3 protein is CASRQGPQETQYF. The CDR3 DNA reads TGTGCCAGCAGACAGGGGCCACAAGAGACCCAGTACTTC.

The rearrangement joins TRBV9 to TRBJ2-3, with 12 bases aligning to TRBD2. The V gene end was trimmed by 3 bases and the J gene end by 2 bases; junction bases not matched to a gene: 16. CDR3 length: 20 residues. CDR1 is SGDLS and CDR2 is YYNGEE in the germline V gene. The CDR3 region has the DNA TGTGCCAGCAGCGACCCCCTAGTTGCTAGCGGGGGGGTCTTCACAGATACGCAGTATTTT. Encoded protein: CASSDPLVASGGVFTDTQYF. Complete variable domain (other parts from reference TRBV9 and TRBJ2-3): DSGVTQTPKHLITATGQRVTLRCSPRSGDLSVYWYQQSLDQGLQFLIQYYNGEERAKGNILERFSAQQFPDLHSELNLSSLELGDSALYFCASSDPLVASGGVFTDTQYFGPGTRLTVL.

This rearrangement joins TRBV6-5 to TRBJ1-3; 8 bases agree with TRBD1. Per the germline V gene, CDR1 is MNHEY and CDR2 is SVGAGI. The V and J ends lost 10 bases and 2 bases, in that order; junction bases with no gene match: 10. This CDR3 comprises 15 residues. Here the CDR3 reads CAIRVDRGAGNTIYF. CDR3 sequence (DNA): TGTGCCATCAGGGTAGACAGGGGCGCTGGAAACACCATATATTTT.

V usage is TRBV9 and J usage is TRBJ2-5; 10 nucleotides align to TRBD2. The J segment lost 7 bases and the V segment lost 0 bases, leaving 9 bases of the junction unmatched. This CDR3 contains 16 residues. Germline V gene data show CDR1 as SGDLS and CDR2 as YYNGEE. The CDR3, as DNA: TGTGCCAGCAGCGTAGGGGCTAGCGGGGGACTTGCGACCCAGTACTTC. Translated: CASSVGASGGLATQYF.

The gene calls are TRBV27 and TRBJ1-1; 9 bases fit TRBD1. The germline V gene has CDR1 MNHEY and CDR2 SMNVEV (reference sequence). The length of the CDR3 is 16 residues. The V gene end was trimmed by 4 bases and the J gene end by 4 bases; junction bases not matched to a gene: 10. CDR3 residues: CASSSNTGGPGTEAFF. The CDR3 region has the DNA TGTGCCAGCAGTTCGAACACAGGGGGCCCGGGCACTGAAGCTTTCTTT.

In DNA, the CDR3 is TGTGCCAGCAGTGAAGAGGGAATCCCACCCCTCCACTTT. Its translation: CASSEEGIPPLHF. The chain combines TRBV2 with TRBJ1-6; D is undetermined. Per germline, CDR1 SNHLY and CDR2 FYNNEI. The CDR3 runs to 13 residues. The V end lost 1 base, the J end lost 11 bases, and 9 bases lay between the germline ends.

This rearrangement joins TRBV11-2 to TRBJ1-2, with a possible D match to TRBD1 (5 bases). CDR1 SGHAT and CDR2 FQNNGV come from the germline V gene. Trimming pared 0 bases from V and 4 bases from J, leaving 18 bases between. The CDR3 is 17 residues long. The CDR3 coding sequence is TGTGCCAGCAGCTTAGAGGGTTCAGGGAGGCGAAGCTATGGCTACACCTTC. Translation gives CASSLEGSGRRSYGYTF.

This chain connects TRBV7-2 to TRBJ1-4; the D is unclear. CDR3 length: 14 residues. CDR1 and CDR2 (germline): SGHTA, FQGNSA. The V gene lost 4 bases and the J gene lost 8 bases, with 14 bases spanning the gap. The CDR3 nucleotides read TGTGCCAGCAGCTCTGTCCATGGGGTGGAAAAACTGTTTTTT. Residues: CASSSVHGVEKLFF.

This clone occurred a few times. The rearrangement links TRBV18 to TRBJ2-1; 7 nucleotides agree with TRBD1. Germline assignment: CDR1 KGHSH and CDR2 LQKENI. The ends lost 6 bases at V and 0 bases at J; junction bases unmatched: 11. The CDR3 totals 17 residues. For the CDR3, the DNA is TGTGCCAGCTCCCCAAAAACAGGGGCCGGCTCCTACAATGAGCAGTTCTTC. This sequence encodes CASSPKTGAGSYNEQFF.

This clone is labeled medium-sized (0.01 to 0.1%). The chain combines TRBV5-1 with TRBJ1-1, with a weak D call TRBD1 (6 bases). V gave up 4 bases and J gave up 1 base, with 8 bases separating them. CDR1 is SGHRS and CDR2 is YFSETQ in the germline V gene. The CDR3 runs 13 residues. The CDR3 sequence is CASSVDRNTEAFF. The CDR3 DNA reads TGCGCCAGCAGCGTGGACAGGAACACTGAAGCTTTCTTT.

This clone was seen a handful of times. This rearrangement joins TRBV29-1 to TRBJ1-1; perhaps TRBD1 as D (5 bases). This CDR3 is built from 13 residues. V was clipped by 5 bases and J by 0 bases, with 10 bases between them. Looked up from germline, CDR1 is SQVTM and CDR2 is ANQGSEA. This chain's CDR3 is CSVSGTLNTEAFF. The CDR3, as DNA: TGCAGCGTTTCCGGGACTTTGAACACTGAAGCTTTCTTT.

This clone has only a few counts. The rearrangement joins TRBV6-5 to TRBJ2-7; 8 nucleotides match TRBD2. CDR3 length equals 15 residues. CDR1 and CDR2 from the germline V gene are MNHEY and SVGAGI. Trimming cost V 5 bases and J 4 bases; bases outside gene matches: 10. CDR3 nucleotides: TGTGCCAGCAGTAGTTCAGGCGGGGGGATGTACGAGCAGTACTTC. Amino acid sequence: CASSSSGGGMYEQYF.

In its sample, this clone was seen a few times. The chain couples TRBV29-1 to TRBJ2-1, with 7 positions matching TRBD1. The CDR3 runs 13 residues. The ends lost 5 bases at V and 9 bases at J; junction bases unmatched: 10. Per the germline V gene, CDR1 is SQVTM and CDR2 is ANQGSEA. CDR3 bases: TGCAGCGTTACGGAAGGGGGCCTCGGTGAGCAGTTCTTC. Translation: CSVTEGGLGEQFF.

The chain employs TRBV6-5 and TRBJ2-5, with a tentative D call TRBD2 (6 bases). V lost 5 bases to trimming and J lost 4 bases, with 11 bases between them. CDR3 size: 13 residues. Germline assignment: CDR1 MNHEY and CDR2 SVGAGI. CDR3 region: CASSRTNRETQYF. The CDR3 nucleotides read TGTGCCAGCAGTCGGACTAACCGAGAGACCCAGTACTTC.

This clone has just a few counts. This sequence joins TRBV5-8 and TRBJ2-3; D gene ambiguous. Germline-derived CDR1 and CDR2 are SGHTS and YDEGEE. The CDR3 length is 15 residues. V was pared by 6 bases and J by 5 bases, with 19 bases between. The CDR3 DNA reads TGTGCCAGCACCAGAGTGGGATCCGGTAGAGATACGCAGTATTTT. Translation: CASTRVGSGRDTQYF. Based on the CDR3 plus reference TRBV5-8 and TRBJ2-3, the full variable domain is EAGVTQSPTHLIKTRGQQATLRCSPISGHTSVYWYQQALGLGLQFLLWYDEGEERNRGNFPPRFSGRQFPNYSSELNVNALELEDSALYLCASTRVGSGRDTQYFGPGTRLTVL.

The chain links TRBV5-5 to TRBJ1-1; D is unclear. CDR3 length: 15 residues. CDR1 is SGHKS and CDR2 is YYEKEE in the germline V gene (reference sequence). Between the trimmed V and J ends, which lost 0 bases and 1 base, there was a span of 10 bases. CDR3 protein: CASSLDVRSNTEAFF. The CDR3 DNA sequence: TGTGCCAGCAGCTTGGACGTTCGATCGAACACTGAAGCTTTCTTT. The complete variable domain, with remaining parts taken from reference TRBV5-5 and TRBJ1-1, reads DAGVTQSPTHLIKTRGQQVTLRCSPISGHKSVSWYQQVLGQGPQFIFQYYEKEERGRGNFPDRFSARQFPNYSSELNVNALLLGDSALYLCASSLDVRSNTEAFFGQGTRLTVV.